The present T cell receptor beta chain was sequenced within a study of shared clonotypes between healthy human individuals. Over several immunoSEQ plates, each subset's genomic DNA was distributed in even portions. The repertoire was sequenced with immunoSEQ multiplex PCR; TCRdb's copy has only in-frame clones and lacks some. The sample yields roughly 640,000 clones, around 97% seen once. After removal of 1 base from V and 3 bases from J, the junction contained 2 bases not matched to a gene. The CDR3 spans 14 residues. Germline V gene sequence: CDR1 SGHRS, CDR2 YFSETQ. Notes on the study in general: It was the non-shared clonotypes that had lower generation probabilities than clonotypes shared by all four donors. Despite large depth, sorted-subset datasets appeared incompletely sequenced. Naive subsets usually exceeded memory subsets in estimated richness.

Comment on this clone: Its cognate antigen is unknown.

Sequenced: naive CD4+ T cells sorted from blood. Noted subset: CD45RA+ positively selected. This clonotype originated in a woman in her 30s in good health. The V call is TRBV5-1, the J call TRBJ2-5; 8 bases map to TRBD1. The CDR3 loop is CASSLQDREETQYF. CDR3 DNA: TGCGCCAGCAGCTTGCAGGACAGGGAAGAGACCCAGTACTTC. The entire variable domain, with the rest obtained from reference TRBV5-1 and TRBJ2-5, is as follows: KAGVTQTPRYLIKTRGQQVTLSCSPISGHRSVSWYQQTPGQGLQFLFEYFSETQRNKGNFPGRFSGRQFSNSRSEMNVSTLELGDSALYLCASSLQDREETQYFGPGTRLLVL.